These 23 T cell receptor beta chains were sequenced from one sample in a study of shared clonotypes between healthy human individuals. Sequencing was performed with immunoSEQ multiplex PCR; in TCRdb, only in-frame clones are kept and a portion is missing. The table includes some 2 million clones, approximately 95% detected once. Positively selected for CCR7, the CD45RO-negative cells used as naive CD8 cells excluded terminally differentiated effector memory CD45RA+ cells. What was sequenced was naive CD8+ T cells sorted from blood. These receptor sequences come from a man between 18 and 29 years old in good health.

The rearrangement links TRBV30 to TRBJ2-7; the match to TRBD2 covers 9 bases. Trimming at V came to 4 bases and at J to 2 bases, leaving 15 bases not matched to a gene. The CDR3 covers 17 residues. Germline CDR1 GTSNPN, CDR2 SVGIG (reference sequence). The CDR3 loop is CAWIGLAGAGLPYEQYF. CDR3 nucleotides: TGTGCCTGGATAGGATTAGCGGGAGCTGGCCTCCCCTACGAGCAGTACTTC.

As concerns this clone: At one end the junction does not follow the germline gene, possibly because of a read error. This chain's CDR3 is CSAGLARGTETQYF. Here the CDR3 DNA reads TGCAGCGCCGGACTAGCCCGAGGGACAGAAACGCAGTATTTT. The chain employs TRBV29-1 and TRBJ2-3; TRBD2 might be the D (8 bases). Germline V gene data show CDR1 as SQVTM and CDR2 as ANQGSEA. This CDR3 has 14 amino acids.

The chain couples TRBV7-2 to TRBJ2-7; 7 nucleotides match TRBD1. Germline V gives CDR1 SGHTA, CDR2 FQGNSA. Losses at the gene ends were 6 bases for V and 2 bases for J; bases not matched to a gene: 4. The CDR3 covers 13 residues. CDR3 in amino acids: CASRPGTAYEQYF. CDR3 nucleotides: TGTGCCAGCAGGCCCGGGACAGCCTACGAGCAGTACTTC. The full variable domain, completed using reference TRBV7-2 and TRBJ2-7, is GAGVSQSPSNKVTEKGKDVELRCDPISGHTALYWYRQSLGQGLEFLIYFQGNSAPDKSGLPSDRFSAERTGGSVSTLTIQRTQQEDSAVYLCASRPGTAYEQYFGPGTRLTVT.

Of note for this clone: The junction departs from the called germline gene at one end, perhaps through a read error. The gene calls are TRBV6-5 and TRBJ2-7; D is undetermined. CDR1 MNHEY and CDR2 SVGAGI come from the germline V gene. The CDR3 has 16 amino acids. The CDR3 coding sequence is TGTGCCAGCAGTTCCCACGACACCTGGGCCGCCTACGGGCAGTACTTC. The encoded protein is CASSSHDTWAAYGQYF.

The chain uses TRBV7-9 and TRBJ1-2; D possibly corresponds to TRBD1 (6 bases). V was trimmed by 4 bases and J by 6 bases, leaving 18 bases between them. Germline CDR1 SEHNR, CDR2 FQNEAQ (reference sequence). This CDR3 has 15 residues. The CDR3 reads CASSSLLAPGDGYTF. In nucleotides, the CDR3 is TGTGCCAGCAGCTCCCTATTAGCCCCAGGGGATGGCTACACCTTC.

In this sample, this clone turned up once. The chain joins TRBV7-2 to TRBJ2-7; 8 nucleotides align to TRBD1. V was pared by 4 bases and J by 3 bases, with 11 bases of the junction left unmatched. Germline values: CDR1 SGHTA, CDR2 FQGNSA. The CDR3 covers 16 residues. The CDR3, as DNA: TGTGCCAGCAGCTCAGACCGACAGGGGACAAACTACGAGCAGTACTTC. It is translated as CASSSDRQGTNYEQYF.

The chain has TRBV27 and TRBJ2-5, with D perhaps matching TRBD2 (5 bases). CDR1 is MNHEY and CDR2 is SMNVEV in the germline V gene (reference sequence). The CDR3 is 14 amino acids. Between the trimmed V and J ends, which lost 5 bases and 2 bases, there was a span of 12 bases. CDR3 DNA: TGTGCCAGCAGTCCCCTTCGGGAACAAGAGACCCAGTACTTC. It yields the protein CASSPLREQETQYF.

The V and J genes are TRBV5-8 and TRBJ2-6, with 7 nucleotides matching TRBD1. The germline V gene encodes CDR1 SGHTS and CDR2 YDEGEE. V gave up 1 base and J gave up 1 base; unmatched junction bases: 8. CDR3 length: 18 amino acids. The CDR3 DNA is TGTGCCAGCAGCTTGCGACAGGGAGAAGTTTCTGGGGCCAACGTCCTGACTTTC. This gives the protein CASSLRQGEVSGANVLTF.

The chain recombines TRBV28 with TRBJ2-5, with 7 bases aligning to TRBD1. Germline V gene data show CDR1 as MDHEN and CDR2 as SYDVKM. The CDR3 contains 17 residues. V was pared by 7 bases and J by 2 bases, with 16 bases of the junction left unmatched. CDR3 protein: CASIPRGQDVEQETQYF. In DNA, the CDR3 is TGTGCCAGCATCCCTAGGGGGCAGGATGTCGAGCAAGAGACCCAGTACTTC.

The chain carries TRBV9 and TRBJ2-7; no firm D call. Germline loops: CDR1 SGDLS, CDR2 YYNGEE. The V end lost 0 bases, the J end lost 2 bases, and 12 bases lay between the germline ends. The CDR3 length is 15 residues. The DNA for the CDR3 is TGTGCCAGCAGCGTAGATGTGGGCACCCCCTACGAGCAGTACTTC. This sequence encodes CASSVDVGTPYEQYF.

The chain carries TRBV5-4 and TRBJ2-2; TRBD1 matches 8 bases. The junction had 9 bases not matched to a gene; V was cut back by 4 bases and J by 4 bases. The length of the CDR3 is 16 residues. The V gene's germline CDR1 is SGHNT and CDR2 YYREEE (reference sequence). CDR3 nucleotide sequence: TGTGCCAGCAGCGCCTGGACAGGGTCGGGCACCGGGGAGCTGTTTTTT. Translating it yields CASSAWTGSGTGELFF.

The V gene is TRBV19, the J gene TRBJ2-7; D might be TRBD2 (5 bases). The CDR3 has 15 amino acids. The V end was cut by 7 bases, the J end by 2 bases, with 18 bases between. Germline CDR1 LNHDA, CDR2 SQIVND (reference sequence). The CDR3 here is CASTPDGEGTYEQYF. CDR3 in DNA: TGTGCCAGTACCCCAGACGGTGAGGGTACCTACGAGCAGTACTTC.

This chain connects TRBV9 to TRBJ1-2; D is possibly TRBD1 (5 bases). The CDR3 length is 14 residues. The germline V gene encodes CDR1 SGDLS and CDR2 YYNGEE. V was pared by 1 base and J by 6 bases, with 13 bases between. The CDR3 region has the DNA TGTGCCAGCAGCGTACATCCCGGGGACCATGGCTACACCTTC. It is translated as CASSVHPGDHGYTF.

In its sample, this clone was seen a few times. The chain joins TRBV5-6 to TRBJ2-3, with 10 bases fitting TRBD2. V gave up 1 base and J gave up 4 bases; unmatched junction bases: 3. Germline lookup yields CDR1 SGHDT and CDR2 YYEEEE. This CDR3 is 15 amino acids long. CDR3 bases: TGTGCCAGCAGCTTGACTAGCGGGATGGCAGATACGCAGTATTTT. This sequence encodes CASSLTSGMADTQYF.

V and J are TRBV6-5 and TRBJ1-2; D not certain. Germline V gene lookup returns CDR1 MNHEY and CDR2 SVGAGI. V lost 0 bases and J lost 7, with 12 bases in between. The CDR3 is made up of 14 amino acids. CDR3 DNA sequence: TGTGCCAGCAGTTACTCGATTCAAACCGGTGGCTACACCTTC. This codes for CASSYSIQTGGYTF.

The V and J genes are TRBV15 and TRBJ1-2; D is unclear. The V gene's germline CDR1 is LNHNV and CDR2 YYDKDF (reference sequence). The CDR3 loop spans 13 amino acids. V was pared by 11 bases and J by 6 bases, with 19 bases between. CDR3 in amino acids: CAASGVVLDGYTF. The CDR3, as DNA: TGTGCCGCCTCCGGGGTAGTCTTAGATGGCTACACCTTC. The complete variable domain, with remaining parts taken from reference TRBV15 and TRBJ1-2, reads DAMVIQNPRYQVTQFGKPVTLSCSQTLNHNVMYWYQQKSSQAPKLLFHYYDKDFNNEADTPDNFQSRRPNTSFCFLDIRSPGLGDTAMYLCAASGVVLDGYTFGSGTRLTVV.

The rearrangement joins TRBV19 to TRBJ2-7, with D perhaps matching TRBD2 (6 bases). CDR3 length: 14 amino acids. V dropped 3 bases and J dropped 3 bases, with 12 bases sitting between them. The germline V gene has CDR1 LNHDA and CDR2 SQIVND (reference sequence). This chain's CDR3 is CASSMAGTSYEQYF. The CDR3 region has the DNA TGTGCCAGTAGTATGGCGGGGACGAGCTACGAGCAGTACTTC.

This clone was detected only once. The rearrangement links TRBV7-9 to TRBJ1-4; TRBD1 is a possible D gene (5 bases). V lost 3 bases, J lost 3 bases, and 11 bases lay in between. The V gene's germline CDR1 is SEHNR and CDR2 FQNEAQ (reference sequence). The CDR3 length is 15 residues. The CDR3 nucleotides read TGTGCCAGCAGCTTTTGGGGGGAGGCTAATGAAAAACTGTTTTTT. Protein: CASSFWGEANEKLFF. Combining the CDR3 with reference TRBV7-9 and TRBJ1-4 gives the whole variable domain DTGVSQNPRHKITKRGQNVTFRCDPISEHNRLYWYRQTLGQGPEFLTYFQNEAQLEKSRLLSDRFSAERPKGSFSTLEIQRTEQGDSAMYLCASSFWGEANEKLFFGSGTQLSVL.

The V call is TRBV29-1, the J call TRBJ2-3; weak D call: TRBD1 (5 bases). Per germline, CDR1 SQVTM and CDR2 ANQGSEA. The V and J ends lost 6 bases and 3 bases respectively, with 16 bases between them. This CDR3 spans 14 amino acids. Written as DNA, the CDR3 is TGCAGCGTGGAAACCTTACAGGTTACAGATACGCAGTATTTT. This codes for CSVETLQVTDTQYF.

A remark on this clone: Other DNA sequences of this sample code for an identical CDR3. J is TRBJ2-2 and V is TRBV19, with a weak D call TRBD1 (6 bases). V was clipped by 8 bases and J by 1 base, with 14 bases between them. This CDR3 is 15 amino acids long. From germline, CDR1 is LNHDA and CDR2 SQIVND (reference sequence). This CDR3 reads CASSGWTENTGELFF. The DNA for the CDR3 is TGTGCCAGTTCCGGGTGGACAGAGAACACCGGGGAGCTGTTTTTT.

Comment on this clone: The sample contains more than one DNA sequence encoding this CDR3. The chain employs TRBV4-1 and TRBJ2-7; no firm D call. Germline assignment: CDR1 MGHRA and CDR2 YSYEKL. This CDR3 spans 12 amino acids. Trimming pared 0 bases from V and 6 bases from J, leaving 6 bases between. As DNA, the CDR3 is TGCGCCAGCAGCCAAGAAGGGATCGAGCAGTACTTC. Translated, it gives CASSQEGIEQYF.

The J gene is TRBJ2-7, the V gene TRBV11-2; 11 bases align to TRBD1. The V gene's germline CDR1 is SGHAT and CDR2 FQNNGV. The CDR3 consists of 19 residues. The J segment lost 4 bases and the V segment lost 5 bases, leaving 19 bases of the junction unmatched. CDR3 loop: CASSPPWDRGGGLWYEQYF. CDR3 bases: TGTGCCAGCAGCCCCCCTTGGGACAGGGGGGGTGGACTATGGTACGAGCAGTACTTC.

The chain has TRBV19 and TRBJ1-2; no firm D call. CDR3 length equals 14 residues. Trimming took off 5 bases at V and 8 bases at J, with 18 bases between the two ends. In germline, CDR1 is LNHDA, CDR2 SQIVND (reference sequence). CDR3 bases: TGTGCCAGTAGTGCCCCATCGGGTTTCGGAGGCTACACCTTC. Protein: CASSAPSGFGGYTF.